This T cell receptor (beta chain) was documented in a study of T cell responses to AZD1222 COVID-19 vaccine. The method was immunoSEQ multiplex PCR; TCRdb's version includes in-frame clones alone and lacks a portion of them. The table lists about 110,000 clones, 92% of them singletons. Turning to this clone: Its antigen remains unidentified.

Study results and caveats: Baseline antibody screening turned up just a handful of seropositive AZD1222 recipients.

Sequenced material: peripheral blood, taken on day 0 of AZD1222 vaccination. This clonotype originated in an adult in good health.

In DNA form, the CDR3 reads TGTGCCTGGACTCCGGGACAGGGCTGGCTCTATGGCTACACCTTC. Encoded protein: CAWTPGQGWLYGYTF. The J gene is TRBJ1-2, the V gene TRBV30, with 9 bases fitting TRBD1. Germline CDR1 is GTSNPN and CDR2 is SVGIG (reference sequence). J gave up 4 bases and V 4 bases, and 10 bases lay outside the gene matches. The CDR3 has 15 amino acids.